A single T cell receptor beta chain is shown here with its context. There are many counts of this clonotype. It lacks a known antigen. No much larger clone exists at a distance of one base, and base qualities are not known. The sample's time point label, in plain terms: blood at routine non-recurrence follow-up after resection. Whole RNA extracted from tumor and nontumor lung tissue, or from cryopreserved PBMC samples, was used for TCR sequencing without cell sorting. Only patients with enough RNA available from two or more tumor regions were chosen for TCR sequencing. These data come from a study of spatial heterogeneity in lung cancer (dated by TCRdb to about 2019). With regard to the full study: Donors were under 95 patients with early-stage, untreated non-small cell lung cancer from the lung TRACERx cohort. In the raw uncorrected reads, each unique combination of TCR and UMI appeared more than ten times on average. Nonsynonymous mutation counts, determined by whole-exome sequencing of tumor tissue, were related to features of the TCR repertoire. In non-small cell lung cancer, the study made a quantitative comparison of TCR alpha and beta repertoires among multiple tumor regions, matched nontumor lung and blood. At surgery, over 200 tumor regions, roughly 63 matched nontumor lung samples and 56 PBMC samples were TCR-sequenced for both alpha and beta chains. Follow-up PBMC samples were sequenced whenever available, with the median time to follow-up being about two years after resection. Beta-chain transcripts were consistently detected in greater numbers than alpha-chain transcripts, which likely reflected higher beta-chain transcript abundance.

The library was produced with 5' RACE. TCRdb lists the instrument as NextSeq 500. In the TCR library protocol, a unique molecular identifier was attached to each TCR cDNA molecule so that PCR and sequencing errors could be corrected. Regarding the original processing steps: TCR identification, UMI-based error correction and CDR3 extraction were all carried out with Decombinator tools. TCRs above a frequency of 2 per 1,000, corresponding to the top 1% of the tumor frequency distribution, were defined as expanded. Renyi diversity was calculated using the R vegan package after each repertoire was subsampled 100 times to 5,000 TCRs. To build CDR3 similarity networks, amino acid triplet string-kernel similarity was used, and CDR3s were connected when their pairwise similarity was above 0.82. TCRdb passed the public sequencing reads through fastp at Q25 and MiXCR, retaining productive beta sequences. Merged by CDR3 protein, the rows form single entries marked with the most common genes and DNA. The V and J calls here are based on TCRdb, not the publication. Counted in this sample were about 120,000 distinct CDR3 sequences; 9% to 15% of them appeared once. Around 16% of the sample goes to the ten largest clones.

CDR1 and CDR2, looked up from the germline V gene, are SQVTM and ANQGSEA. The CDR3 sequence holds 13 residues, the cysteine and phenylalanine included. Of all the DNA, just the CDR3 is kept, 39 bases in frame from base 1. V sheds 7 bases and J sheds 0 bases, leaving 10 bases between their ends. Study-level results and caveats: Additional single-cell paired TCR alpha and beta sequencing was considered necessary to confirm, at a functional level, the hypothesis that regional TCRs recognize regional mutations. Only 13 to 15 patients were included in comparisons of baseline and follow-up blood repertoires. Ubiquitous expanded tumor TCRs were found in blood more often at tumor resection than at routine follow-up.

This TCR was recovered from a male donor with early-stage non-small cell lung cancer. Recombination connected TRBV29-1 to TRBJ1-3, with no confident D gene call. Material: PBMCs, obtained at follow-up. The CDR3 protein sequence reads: CSAAGHSGNTIYF. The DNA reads TGCAGCGCGGCAGGCCACTCTGGAAACACCATATATTTT.